Shown below are 15 T cell receptor beta chains from a single sample sequenced in a study of blood T cell repertoires in COVID-19. Libraries were prepared by immunoSEQ multiplex PCR; TCRdb keeps only in-frame clonotypes and omits some of them. Of about 160,000 clones listed, about 87% are singletons. Sequenced: peripheral blood. Receptors were obtained from a woman aged 55-69 years who had recovered from COVID-19.

The chain carries TRBV2 and TRBJ2-2; 15 nucleotides agree with TRBD2. CDR1 and CDR2 (germline): SNHLY, FYNNEI. The length of the CDR3 is 16 residues. The junction had 7 bases not matched to a gene; V was cut back by 7 bases and J by 7 bases. The CDR3 nucleotides read TGTGCCAGCACCGGACTAGCGGGGGGGCTCGGCGGGGAGCTGTTTTTT. Its protein is CASTGLAGGLGGELFF. The full variable domain, its missing parts supplied by reference TRBV2 and TRBJ2-2, is EPEVTQTPSHQVTQMGQEVILRCVPISNHLYFYWYRQILGQKVEFLVSFYNNEISEKSEIFDDQFSVERPDGSNFTLKIRSTKLEDSAMYFCASTGLAGGLGGELFFGEGSRLTVL.

V is TRBV6-5 and J is TRBJ1-1; D is ambiguous. The CDR3 totals 16 residues. Between the trimmed V and J ends, which lost 1 base and 1 base, there was a span of 13 bases. Germline V gene data show CDR1 as MNHEY and CDR2 as SVGAGI. CDR3: CASSYYQAVSNTEAFF. CDR3 coding DNA: TGTGCCAGCAGTTACTATCAGGCAGTCTCGAACACTGAAGCTTTCTTT.

V is TRBV7-2 and J is TRBJ1-2; weak D call: TRBD1 (6 bases). V was shortened by 3 bases and J by 7 bases, with 15 bases between the two germline ends. Germline loops: CDR1 SGHTA, CDR2 FQGNSA. This CDR3 spans 14 amino acids. The CDR3 nucleotides are TGTGCCAGCAGCTTCAGGGGAGGGGAGGGTGGCTACACCTTC. Its protein product is CASSFRGGEGGYTF. The entire variable domain, with the rest obtained from reference TRBV7-2 and TRBJ1-2, is as follows: GAGVSQSPSNKVTEKGKDVELRCDPISGHTALYWYRQSLGQGLEFLIYFQGNSAPDKSGLPSDRFSAERTGGSVSTLTIQRTQQEDSAVYLCASSFRGGEGGYTFGSGTRLTVV.

The V and J genes are TRBV18 and TRBJ2-1, with 8 bases aligning to TRBD2. Germline CDR1 and CDR2: KGHSH and LQKENI. Trimming took 6 bases from V and 9 from J; bases not matched to a gene: 13. The CDR3 length is 15 residues. CDR3 in amino acids: CASSTSGGSSGEQFF. The CDR3 nucleotides read TGTGCCAGCTCCACTAGCGGTGGAAGTTCGGGTGAGCAGTTCTTC. Full variable domain (outside the CDR3, taken from reference TRBV18 and TRBJ2-1): NAGVMQNPRHLVRRRGQEARLRCSPMKGHSHVYWYRQLPEEGLKFMVYLQKENIIDESGMPKERFSAEFPKEGPSILRIQQVVRGDSAAYFCASSTSGGSSGEQFFGPGTRLTVL.

This clone was recorded a few times. V is TRBV7-2 and J is TRBJ1-1, with a possible D match to TRBD1 (5 bases). This CDR3 is 14 amino acids long. Germline V gene lookup returns CDR1 SGHTA and CDR2 FQGNSA. V was shortened by 1 base and J by 8 bases, with 14 bases between the two germline ends. The CDR3 region is CASSLEGHRPEAFF. The CDR3 DNA is TGTGCCAGCAGCTTAGAAGGACACAGGCCCGAAGCTTTCTTT.

This chain joins TRBV3-1 (or the pseudogene TRBV3-2) and TRBJ1-1, with a possible D match to TRBD1 (5 bases). The V gene's germline CDR1 is LGHDT and CDR2 YNNKEL (reference sequence). V lost 4 bases, J lost 6 bases, and 12 bases lay in between. This CDR3 comprises 13 residues. The CDR3 bases are TGTGCCAGCAGCCGGTCGGGGGTATCTGAAGCTTTCTTT. Translating it yields CASSRSGVSEAFF.

The rearrangement joins TRBV5-6 to TRBJ1-5; D perhaps matches TRBD1 (6 bases). Deletions cut 0 bases from V and 6 bases from J, with 10 bases between. The CDR3 extends over 14 amino acids. Germline V gene lookup returns CDR1 SGHDT and CDR2 YYEEEE. CDR3: CASSLDRVGQPQHF. CDR3 bases: TGTGCCAGCAGCTTGGACAGGGTTGGTCAGCCCCAGCATTTT.

V and J are TRBV6-1 and TRBJ2-1; TRBD1 aligns across 9 bases. Trimming cost V 0 bases and J 2 bases; bases outside gene matches: 11. This CDR3 has 19 residues. The germline CDR1 and CDR2 sequences are MNHNS and SASEGT. Here the CDR3 DNA reads TGTGCCAGCAGTGAAGCTCCGGGACAGGGTTCCCCCGCCTACAATGAGCAGTTCTTC. As protein: CASSEAPGQGSPAYNEQFF.

V is TRBV24-1 and J is TRBJ2-2; 8 bases align to TRBD1. CDR1 and CDR2 (germline): KGHDR, SFDVKD. V lost 4 bases to trimming and J lost 5 bases; unmatched junction nucleotides: 5. There are 15 residues in the CDR3. Here the CDR3 reads CATSDPGQVTGELFF. CDR3 sequence (DNA): TGTGCCACCAGTGACCCGGGACAGGTAACCGGGGAGCTGTTTTTT.

The chain employs TRBV7-8 and TRBJ2-3; 9 nucleotides align to TRBD2. Unmatched junction bases numbered 11, after V lost 5 bases and J lost 5 bases. The CDR3 covers 16 residues. From germline, CDR1 is SGHVS and CDR2 FQNEAQ. CDR3 region: CASSPLAGPQGDTQYF. The CDR3, as DNA: TGTGCCAGCAGCCCCCTAGCGGGGCCACAGGGAGATACGCAGTATTTT.

The chain carries TRBV4-1 and TRBJ2-7, with 7 bases aligning to TRBD1. V was clipped by 6 bases and J by 7 bases; unmatched bases: 21. The CDR3 is made up of 17 amino acids. Germline V gives CDR1 MGHRA, CDR2 YSYEKL. The CDR3, as DNA: TGCGCCAGCAGTCCAAGCGCGCCCCGATTAGGGGGCGGGGAGCAGTACTTC. It specifies CASSPSAPRLGGGEQYF.

V and J are TRBV19 and TRBJ1-6; D not resolved. Germline CDR1 LNHDA, CDR2 SQIVND (reference sequence). The CDR3 consists of 13 residues. The V gene lost 7 bases and the J gene lost 7 bases, with 11 bases spanning the gap. CDR3 sequence: CASTRVGNSPLHF. CDR3 DNA sequence: TGTGCCAGTACCCGGGTTGGGAATTCACCCCTCCACTTT.

The CDR3 is CASSPTLRTYEQYF. The CDR3 DNA sequence: TGTGCCAGCAGCCCCACGTTGAGAACCTACGAGCAGTACTTC. This sequence joins TRBV3-1 (or the pseudogene TRBV3-2) and TRBJ2-7; unclear D gene. CDR1 and CDR2 from the germline V gene are LGHDT and YNNKEL (reference sequence). The ends were cut back, 4 bases at V and 2 bases at J, with 12 bases in the middle. This CDR3 is 14 amino acids long.

This chain joins TRBV28 and TRBJ2-1, with D possibly matching TRBD1 (6 bases). CDR3 length: 12 amino acids. Per the germline V gene, CDR1 is MDHEN and CDR2 is SYDVKM. V was pared by 6 bases and J by 7 bases, with 10 bases between. CDR3 bases: TGTGCCAGCAGGGACAGCCGGAATGAGCAGTTCTTC. Protein sequence: CASRDSRNEQFF.

The chain is built from TRBV7-3 and TRBJ2-3; 8 positions agree with TRBD2. The CDR3 runs to 15 residues. J gave up 5 bases and V 7 bases, and 11 bases lay outside the gene matches. The germline CDR1 and CDR2 sequences are SGHTA and FQGTGA. The CDR3 region has the DNA TGTGCCAGCACCCCGGGACTAGGATGGGGAGATACGCAGTATTTT. It yields the protein CASTPGLGWGDTQYF.